The 22 T cell receptor beta chains given below trace back to one sample, sequenced in a study of response to subunit inactivated influenza vaccine (dated by TCRdb to the late 2010s). Library prep was done by RT-PCR. The sequencer listed for this sample is Illumina HiSeq 2500. The public reads were run again by TCRdb, first through fastp at Q25 and then through MiXCR, and only productive beta chains were kept. Each entry merges the rows of one CDR3 protein and shows their most common DNA and genes. Counted in this sample were over 400,000 distinct CDR3 sequences; approximately 11% of them appeared once. Roughly 12% of the sample is held by the ten biggest clonotypes. The label giving this sample's time point can be read as: 45 days after influenza vaccine administration. The material sequenced was PBMCs from blood, taken about 40 days after vaccination. These receptors were collected from a man aged 50 to 59 who received an inactivated influenza vaccine. Donor details come from another sample of the same person, matched by shared clones.

The J gene is TRBJ2-1, the V gene TRBV29-1; D possibly matches TRBD1 or TRBD2 (5 bases each). The CDR3 has 16 amino acids. Between the trimmed V and J ends, which lost 0 bases and 2 bases, there was a span of 14 bases. Germline V gene data show CDR1 as SQVTM and CDR2 as ANQGSEA. This CDR3 is CSVEELRDGAYNEQFF. Here the CDR3 DNA reads TGCAGCGTTGAAGAGCTACGGGACGGAGCCTACAATGAGCAGTTCTTC.

The V call is TRBV12-3 or TRBV12-4, the J call TRBJ2-3, with TRBD2 matching over 8 bases. J was trimmed by 5 bases and V by 7 bases; bases with no gene match: 14. This CDR3 spans 16 amino acids. The CDR3 region has the DNA TGTGCCAGCACAGACCGGGGGGGCCTTGGTGGAGATACGCAGTATTTT. Translating gives CASTDRGGLGGDTQYF.

This clonotype was counted a few times. V gene TRBV4-2 combines with J gene TRBJ2-7, with a possible D match to TRBD2 (5 bases). In germline, CDR1 is LGHNA, CDR2 YNFKEQ. This CDR3 is built from 15 residues. Trimming left V 4 bases short and J 0 bases short, with 13 bases between. CDR3 bases: TGTGCCAGCAGCCTAGTTGGTGGGAGCTCCTACGAGCAGTACTTC. Amino acids: CASSLVGGSSYEQYF.

This sequence joins TRBV12-3 or TRBV12-4 and TRBJ2-7, with D unclear. The CDR3 contains 13 residues. Trimming removed 5 bases at V and 9 bases at J, with 17 bases between. The CDR3 region has the DNA TGTGCCAGCAGTCCCGGATCCCCTTCGGGGCAGTACTTC. Translation gives CASSPGSPSGQYF.

This clonotype was counted between two and nine times. J is TRBJ2-1 and V is TRBV2; D ambiguous. The CDR3 spans 17 residues. V gave up 3 bases and J gave up 0 bases, with 15 bases separating them. CDR1 and CDR2 (germline): SNHLY, FYNNEI. DNA for the CDR3: TGTGCCAGCAGTGATCTCCTGGCGGTTAGCTCCTACAATGAGCAGTTCTTC. Its protein product is CASSDLLAVSSYNEQFF.

The V call is TRBV12-3 or TRBV12-4, the J call TRBJ1-3; a weak D match, TRBD1 (6 bases). V gave up 3 bases and J gave up 0 bases, with 18 bases separating them. The CDR3 extends over 18 amino acids. CDR3 bases: TGTGCCAGCAGTTTTGTGGGACACCGCTCCACCTCTGGAAACACCATATATTTT. This translates into CASSFVGHRSTSGNTIYF.

This clonotype was seen ten or more times. The chain has TRBV7-2 and TRBJ1-6, with unresolved D. V lost 1 base to trimming and J lost 7 bases, with 5 bases between them. The V gene's germline CDR1 is SGHTA and CDR2 FQGNSA. CDR3 length equals 13 residues. Here the CDR3 reads CASSLGANSPLHF. CDR3 DNA sequence: TGTGCCAGCAGCTTAGGGGCGAATTCACCCCTCCACTTT.

The chain has TRBV12-3 or TRBV12-4 and TRBJ1-5, with 9 nucleotides matching TRBD1. CDR3 size: 14 residues. With V trimmed by 6 bases and J by 8 bases, 8 bases remained unmatched. This CDR3 reads CASSRTGAFKPQHF. The CDR3 nucleotides are TGTGCCAGCAGCCGGACAGGGGCCTTTAAGCCCCAGCATTTT.

This clonotype was seen only a few times. This chain connects TRBV10-3 to TRBJ2-2, with TRBD1 matching over 7 bases. Trimming cost V 3 bases and J 7 bases; bases outside gene matches: 11. CDR3 length: 16 amino acids. The germline CDR1 and CDR2 sequences are ENHRY and SYGVKD. The CDR3 nucleotides are TGTGCCATCAGTGATGTCCCCGACAGGGCGAACGGGGAGCTGTTTTTT. It yields the protein CAISDVPDRANGELFF.

This clonotype appeared a few times. The rearrangement links TRBV6-2 or TRBV6-3 to TRBJ1-2; D remains ambiguous. The CDR3 length is 11 residues. V was shortened by 4 bases and J by 8 bases, with 8 bases between the two germline ends. The germline CDR1 and CDR2 sequences are MNHEY and SVGEGT. CDR3 loop: CASSLRSGYTF. CDR3 nucleotide sequence: TGTGCCAGCAGTTTAAGGTCCGGCTACACCTTC.

In this sample, this clonotype turned up a few times. The rearrangement uses TRBV19 and TRBJ1-1; D ambiguous. The CDR3 loop spans 14 amino acids. Germline V CDR1 and CDR2: LNHDA, SQIVND (reference sequence). V dropped 3 bases and J dropped 3 bases, with 11 bases sitting between them. This CDR3 is CASSILERDTEAFF. CDR3 DNA sequence: TGTGCCAGTAGTATTCTGGAACGGGACACTGAAGCTTTCTTT. The whole variable domain, remainder taken from reference TRBV19 and TRBJ1-1, is DGGITQSPKYLFRKEGQNVTLSCEQNLNHDAMYWYRQDPGQGLRLIYYSQIVNDFQKGDIAEGYSVSREKKESFPLTVTSAQKNPTAFYLCASSILERDTEAFFGQGTRLTVV.

The chain combines TRBV6-6 with TRBJ2-7; 7 bases line up with TRBD1. Unmatched junction bases numbered 5, after V lost 8 bases and J lost 1 base. Germline CDR1 and CDR2: MNHNY and SVGAGI (reference sequence). The CDR3 loop spans 13 amino acids. The CDR3 DNA follows: TGTGCCAGCGAAGGACAGGTTTCCTACGAGCAGTACTTC. Protein product: CASEGQVSYEQYF.

V usage is TRBV6-2 or TRBV6-3 and J usage is TRBJ2-5, with D perhaps matching TRBD1 (5 bases). Between the trimmed V and J ends, which lost 3 bases and 5 bases, there was a span of 13 bases. The CDR3 extends over 14 amino acids. Germline CDR1 is MNHEY and CDR2 is SVGEGT. CDR3 in amino acids: CASSYITGLETQYF. The CDR3 DNA follows: TGTGCCAGCAGTTATATCACAGGTTTGGAGACCCAGTACTTC.

This clonotype was seen at least ten times. The rearrangement joins TRBV6-5 to TRBJ2-2; maybe TRBD2 (5 bases). The CDR3 consists of 15 residues. Deletions cut 0 bases from V and 7 bases from J, with 12 bases between. Germline V gene lookup returns CDR1 MNHEY and CDR2 SVGAGI. The CDR3 region is CASSYSKGVVGELFF. CDR3 coding DNA: TGTGCCAGCAGTTACTCGAAGGGAGTTGTCGGGGAGCTGTTTTTT.

Only a few counts were recorded for this clonotype. The chain carries TRBV5-1 and TRBJ2-1; D might be TRBD2 (5 bases). Germline loops: CDR1 SGHRS, CDR2 YFSETQ. V lost 1 base to trimming and J lost 0 bases, with 11 bases between them. This CDR3 has 16 amino acids. The CDR3 DNA follows: TGCGCCAGCAGCTTGATTGGCGGGCCCTCCTACAATGAGCAGTTCTTC. Its translation is CASSLIGGPSYNEQFF.

This clonotype was counted many times. The chain is built from TRBV20-1 and TRBJ2-3; 8 bases align to TRBD1. The CDR3 consists of 17 residues. CDR1 is DFQATT, CDR2 SNEGSKA, per germline (reference sequence). J was trimmed by 3 bases and V by 0 bases; bases with no gene match: 11. Here the CDR3 reads CSAREPRTGWKTDTQYF. CDR3 bases: TGCAGTGCTAGAGAGCCCCGGACAGGGTGGAAGACAGATACGCAGTATTTT.

The sample holds a few counts of this clonotype. This sequence joins TRBV5-1 and TRBJ2-7; D tentatively reads TRBD1 or TRBD2 (5 bases each). CDR1 and CDR2 (germline): SGHRS, YFSETQ. The CDR3 spans 16 residues. Between the trimmed V and J ends, which lost 4 bases and 4 bases, there was a span of 21 bases. The CDR3 reads CASSTATGTGKYEQYF. CDR3 nucleotide sequence: TGCGCCAGCAGCACCGCTACCGGGACGGGGAAATACGAGCAGTACTTC.

This clonotype appeared many times. The chain employs TRBV5-6 and TRBJ2-1; D is unresolved. The CDR3 totals 13 residues. The V end was cut by 1 base, the J end by 8 bases, with 10 bases between. Per the germline V gene, CDR1 is SGHDT and CDR2 is YYEEEE. In DNA, the CDR3 is TGTGCCAGCAGCTTGTCAGGTTCCGATGAGCAGTTCTTC. Amino acids: CASSLSGSDEQFF.

The chain employs TRBV18 and TRBJ2-7; 9 bases line up with TRBD1. J was trimmed by 1 base and V by 6 bases; bases with no gene match: 10. CDR1 is KGHSH and CDR2 is LQKENI in the germline V gene. The CDR3 is 16 residues long. CDR3 sequence: CASSAATGTGSYEQYF. For the CDR3, the DNA is TGTGCCAGCTCCGCCGCGACCGGGACAGGGTCCTACGAGCAGTACTTC.

The rearrangement joins TRBV6-2 or TRBV6-3 to TRBJ1-2, with TRBD1 matching 7 bases. Trimming took 2 bases from V and 3 from J; bases not matched to a gene: 9. The CDR3 length is 16 residues. Germline-derived CDR1 and CDR2 are MNHEY and SVGEGT. The CDR3 protein is CASSYVRRGTDYGYTF. The CDR3 DNA follows: TGTGCCAGCAGTTACGTACGGCGAGGGACAGACTATGGCTACACCTTC.

This clonotype showed up just a few times. V usage is TRBV29-1 and J usage is TRBJ2-7, with 8 bases aligning to TRBD2. The CDR3 is made up of 15 amino acids. The ends lost 0 bases at V and 5 bases at J; junction bases unmatched: 9. Germline CDR1 reads SQVTM; CDR2 reads ANQGSEA. The CDR3 spells CSVEDSSGVFNEQYF. CDR3 in DNA: TGCAGCGTTGAAGATAGTAGCGGGGTTTTCAACGAGCAGTACTTC.

V usage is TRBV7-3 and J usage is TRBJ2-1; 11 nucleotides align to TRBD2. Germline lookup yields CDR1 SGHTA and CDR2 FQGTGA. The ends lost 5 bases at V and 0 bases at J; junction bases unmatched: 9. This CDR3 region has 18 residues. The CDR3 nucleotides are TGTGCCAGCAGCCGAGGACTAGCGGGTACGATCTCCTACAATGAGCAGTTCTTC. This codes for CASSRGLAGTISYNEQFF.